The 13 T cell receptor beta chains listed next were all sequenced from one sample in a study of cytomegalovirus exposure and HLA in healthy donors. PCR employed 60 Vbeta and 13 Jbeta primers. Assay: immunoSEQ multiplex PCR; the TCRdb copy retains only in-frame clones and omits some. The table shows some 120,000 clones, with roughly 75% occurring only once. The specimen was PBMCs. These receptors all come from a man aged 30 to 45 in good health and CMV-seropositive.

In this sample, this clone turned up once. The chain couples TRBV5-1 to TRBJ2-5; 7 nucleotides line up with TRBD2. The J call is in doubt because the DNA end fits TRBJ2-7 better. The CDR3 extends over 18 amino acids. CDR1 is SGHRS, CDR2 YFSETQ, per germline. The CDR3 DNA follows: TGCGCCAGCAGCTTGGATTTCGAACAACTAGCGAACTTTTACGAGCAGTACTTC. Residues: CASSLDFEQLANFYEQYF.

This clone occurred a few times. The chain recombines TRBV28 with TRBJ2-6; TRBD2 matches 12 bases. V lost 1 base to trimming and J lost 0 bases; unmatched junction nucleotides: 10. This CDR3 has 21 residues. Germline V gene lookup returns CDR1 MDHEN and CDR2 SYDVKM. This CDR3 reads CASSLSRPGLAGRSGANVLTF. The CDR3 DNA follows: TGTGCCAGCAGTTTATCCCGGCCGGGACTAGCGGGCCGCTCTGGGGCCAACGTCCTGACTTTC. Combining the CDR3 with reference TRBV28 and TRBJ2-6 gives the whole variable domain DVKVTQSSRYLVKRTGEKVFLECVQDMDHENMFWYRQDPGLGLRLIYFSYDVKMKEKGDIPEGYSVSREKKERFSLILESASTNQTSMYLCASSLSRPGLAGRSGANVLTFGAGSRLTVL.

The V and J genes are TRBV6-1 and TRBJ1-1, with D perhaps matching TRBD1 (6 bases). Deletions cut 4 bases from V and 4 bases from J, with 7 bases between. There are 12 residues in the CDR3. Germline assignment: CDR1 MNHNS and CDR2 SASEGT. The CDR3 region is CASSVGATEAFF. CDR3 coding DNA: TGTGCCAGCAGTGTGGGGGCCACTGAAGCTTTCTTT.

CDR3 DNA: TGCGCCAGCAGCTTGGATTCAGGGGTCACCGGGGAGCTGTTTTTT. Protein product: CASSLDSGVTGELFF. The chain couples TRBV5-1 to TRBJ2-2, with D maybe TRBD1 (6 bases). V gave up 0 bases and J gave up 4 bases, with 10 bases separating them. CDR1 and CDR2 (germline): SGHRS, YFSETQ. The CDR3 runs to 15 residues.

The chain combines TRBV7-2 with TRBJ1-2; TRBD1 is a possible D gene (6 bases). V lost 1 base to trimming and J lost 7 bases, with 7 bases between them. Germline CDR1 is SGHTA and CDR2 is FQGNSA. This CDR3 contains 12 residues. The CDR3 DNA follows: TGTGCCAGCAGCTTAGGGGGGCCTGGCTACACCTTC. This codes for CASSLGGPGYTF.

This chain connects TRBV29-1 to TRBJ2-3; 8 bases are a match to TRBD1. The CDR3 spans 15 residues. The ends lost 0 bases at V and 2 bases at J; junction bases unmatched: 4. Germline CDR1 and CDR2: SQVTM and ANQGSEA. For the CDR3, the DNA is TGCAGCGTTGAAGAACGACAGGGGTCCACAGATACGCAGTATTTT. Translation: CSVEERQGSTDTQYF.

The chain has TRBV29-1 and TRBJ2-1; TRBD1 matches 9 bases. The CDR3 consists of 19 residues. V trimming: 3 bases; J trimming: 4 bases; junction bases outside the gene matches: 19. Germline V lookup: CDR1 SQVTM, CDR2 ANQGSEA. This CDR3 reads CSVEWRQGGPRYLYNEQFF. The CDR3 DNA sequence: TGCAGCGTTGAGTGGCGACAGGGGGGGCCTAGGTACCTTTACAATGAGCAGTTCTTC.

This sequence joins TRBV5-6 and TRBJ2-7; no clear D. From germline, CDR1 is SGHDT and CDR2 YYEEEE. There are 11 residues in the CDR3. The germline V and J ends were trimmed by 5 bases and 7 bases, with 10 bases remaining between them. DNA for the CDR3: TGTGCCAGCAGTGATTTCGAGGAGCAGTACTTC. It is translated as CASSDFEEQYF.

In DNA, the CDR3 is TGCAGCGTTGAAACCGGAGGGCAAGAGACCCAGTACTTC. It codes for CSVETGGQETQYF. The rearrangement joins TRBV29-1 to TRBJ2-5; maybe TRBD2 (6 bases). Between the trimmed V and J ends, which lost 2 bases and 2 bases, there was a span of 9 bases. Germline V CDR1 and CDR2: SQVTM, ANQGSEA. The CDR3 is 13 amino acids.

V gene TRBV28 combines with J gene TRBJ2-3, with TRBD2 identical over 8 bases. The V segment lost 5 bases and the J segment 2 bases; nucleotides outside the gene matches: 9. Germline values: CDR1 MDHEN, CDR2 SYDVKM. The CDR3 is 16 residues long. The CDR3 sequence is CASSRLIAGYTDTQYF. The DNA of the CDR3 is TGTGCCAGCAGTCGCTTGATAGCGGGGTACACAGATACGCAGTATTTT.

The chain links TRBV29-1 to TRBJ2-7, with 8 bases aligning to TRBD1. The ends lost 5 bases at V and 5 bases at J; junction bases unmatched: 8. The germline V gene has CDR1 SQVTM and CDR2 ANQGSEA. This CDR3 has 13 residues. The CDR3 DNA reads TGCAGCGTTAGAGGACAGGGCGTCCACGAGCAGTACTTC. It yields the protein CSVRGQGVHEQYF.

The V gene is TRBV18, the J gene TRBJ2-1, with D possibly being TRBD1 (5 bases). V was cut by 4 bases and J by 10 bases, with 8 bases left in between. CDR3 length equals 11 residues. Germline V gene data show CDR1 as KGHSH and CDR2 as LQKENI. CDR3 nucleotide sequence: TGTGCCAGCTCACTTGGACACGAGCAGTTCTTC. Translating gives CASSLGHEQFF.

The rearrangement links TRBV9 to TRBJ2-2, with D maybe TRBD2 (5 bases). Per germline, CDR1 SGDLS and CDR2 YYNGEE. The V gene lost 0 bases and the J gene lost 9 bases, with 33 bases spanning the gap. This CDR3 is 21 amino acids long. The CDR3 DNA reads TGTGCCAGCAGCGTAGTCCCCAAAAGGTGGGGAGACCCACGCCGGATCCGGGAGCTGTTTTTT. Its protein is CASSVVPKRWGDPRRIRELFF.